Listed below are T cell receptor beta chains from one sample, sequenced in a study of CD8 T cells in ankylosing spondylitis. TCRdb passed the 5' RACE reads through MiXCR, listing each CDR3 protein once. This sample yields hundreds of thousands of distinct CDR3 sequences, of which about 24% are seen a single time; 0.89% belongs to the top ten. Input material: blood, either unsorted or a sorted T cell fraction (not recorded which). These TCRs come from a male donor with ankylosing spondylitis. CDR3s include the opening cysteine and the closing phenylalanine or tryptophan. The D gene is left open where the match is weak. Not every row has a clone size; where given, it reads once, few, many or a size class.

V gene: TRBV25-1
clone size: few
J gene: TRBJ1-4
D gene: .
CDR3 DNA: TGTGCCAGCAGTGGGGACGGTGTAGGTGAAAAACTGTTTTTT
CDR3 protein: CASSGDGVGEKLFF

V gene: TRBV20-1
clone size: few
J gene: TRBJ2-2
D gene: TRBD2
CDR3 DNA: TGCAGTGCTCTCGGACTAGCGGACACCGGGGAGCTGTTTTTT
CDR3 protein: CSALGLADTGELFF

V gene: TRBV29-1
clone size: many
J gene: TRBJ1-5
D gene: .
CDR3 DNA: TGCAGCGTTGGGGGCCCGGATCAGCCCCAGCATTTT
CDR3 protein: CSVGGPDQPQHF

V gene: TRBV20-1
clone size: .
J gene: TRBJ1-2
D gene: .
CDR3 DNA: TGCAGTGCTCCAAACCAGGGGTGGACTACTAATGGCTACACCTTC
CDR3 protein: CSAPNQGWTTNGYTF

V gene: TRBV6-5
clone size: few
J gene: TRBJ1-4
D gene: .
CDR3 DNA: TGTGCCAGCGTTAATAAACAGGGAGCAACTAATGAAAAACTGTTTTTT
CDR3 protein: CASVNKQGATNEKLFF

V gene: TRBV6-1
clone size: .
J gene: TRBJ2-2
D gene: .
CDR3 DNA: TGTGCCAGCAGTCCAGGTCGGACAGCCGGGGAGCTGTTTTTT
CDR3 protein: CASSPGRTAGELFF

V gene: TRBV7-9
clone size: few
J gene: TRBJ2-3
D gene: .
CDR3 DNA: TGTGCCAGCGACCCCCTCCCCCGGGGTCTTAGCACAGATACGCAGTATTTT
CDR3 protein: CASDPLPRGLSTDTQYF

V gene: TRBV6-1
clone size: .
J gene: TRBJ2-5
D gene: TRBD2
CDR3 DNA: TGTGCCAGCAGTGTTCGACTAGCGGGGCGAGAGACCCAGTACTTC
CDR3 protein: CASSVRLAGRETQYF

V gene: TRBV20-1
clone size: .
J gene: TRBJ2-5
D gene: .
CDR3 DNA: TGCAGTGCTAGTACGCGGGCCACCCAAGAGACCCAGTACTTC
CDR3 protein: CSASTRATQETQYF

V gene: TRBV11-2
clone size: .
J gene: TRBJ2-7
D gene: TRBD2
CDR3 DNA: TGTGCCAGCAGCCCCCCGTCGGGACTAGCGGGAGAGGCCTACGAGCAGTACTTC
CDR3 protein: CASSPPSGLAGEAYEQYF

V gene: TRBV7-9
clone size: few
J gene: TRBJ2-5
D gene: TRBD1
CDR3 DNA: TGTGCCAGCAGCAGTCGAGAGACAGGGCAGTACTTC
CDR3 protein: CASSSRETGQYF

V gene: TRBV11-2
clone size: .
J gene: TRBJ1-3
D gene: TRBD1
CDR3 DNA: TGTGCCAGCAGCCGGGACAGGGGCGCATCGGGAAACACCATATATTTT
CDR3 protein: CASSRDRGASGNTIYF

V gene: TRBV5-6
clone size: once
J gene: TRBJ1-3
D gene: .
CDR3 DNA: TGTGCCAGCAGCTTGGGTAGCGGCGCTGGAAACACCATATATTTT
CDR3 protein: CASSLGSGAGNTIYF

V gene: TRBV5-1
clone size: .
J gene: TRBJ1-1
D gene: TRBD1
CDR3 DNA: TGCGCCAGCAGCTTCTCGGGACAGCACACTGAAGCTTTCTTT
CDR3 protein: CASSFSGQHTEAFF

V gene: TRBV20-1
clone size: few
J gene: TRBJ1-1
D gene: TRBD1
CDR3 DNA: TGCAGTGCCTCGACAGGGGGTCCCATGAACACTGAAGCTTTCTTT
CDR3 protein: CSASTGGPMNTEAFF

V gene: TRBV3-1
clone size: few
J gene: TRBJ2-1
D gene: TRBD2
CDR3 DNA: TGTGCCAGCAGCCGGGGACTAGCGGGCCCCTCCTACAATGAGCAGTTCTTC
CDR3 protein: CASSRGLAGPSYNEQFF

V gene: TRBV18
clone size: few
J gene: TRBJ1-5
D gene: .
CDR3 DNA: TGTGCCAGCTCCCCAGACAGGAATAGCAATCAGCCCCAGCATTTT
CDR3 protein: CASSPDRNSNQPQHF

V gene: TRBV4-2
clone size: .
J gene: TRBJ2-2
D gene: .
CDR3 DNA: TGTGCCAGCACAGTCGGAGCGGCGAACACCGGGGAGCTGTTTTTT
CDR3 protein: CASTVGAANTGELFF

V gene: TRBV2
clone size: few
J gene: TRBJ2-5
D gene: .
CDR3 DNA: TGTGCCAGCAGTGGGGAGCGGACCCAGTACTTC
CDR3 protein: CASSGERTQYF

V gene: TRBV12-3/TRBV12-4
clone size: .
J gene: TRBJ1-2
D gene: TRBD1
CDR3 DNA: TGTGCCAGCAGTCTATGGACAGGGGTCGGGTATGGCTACACCTTC
CDR3 protein: CASSLWTGVGYGYTF

V gene: TRBV24-1
clone size: .
J gene: TRBJ2-3
D gene: .
CDR3 DNA: TGTGCCACCAGTGATTTGATACCCGACAAGGCTAGCACAGATACGCAGTATTTT
CDR3 protein: CATSDLIPDKASTDTQYF

V gene: TRBV29-1
clone size: .
J gene: TRBJ1-1
D gene: .
CDR3 DNA: TGCAGCGTTGGTTCGTGGGGGAACACTGAAGCTTTCTTT
CDR3 protein: CSVGSWGNTEAFF

V gene: TRBV6-5
clone size: .
J gene: TRBJ1-2
D gene: .
CDR3 DNA: TGTGCCAGCAGTTACTCGACTCCCGGGGCCAAGCCCCACTATGGCTACACCTTC
CDR3 protein: CASSYSTPGAKPHYGYTF

V gene: TRBV12-3/TRBV12-4
clone size: few
J gene: TRBJ1-4
D gene: .
CDR3 DNA: TGTGCCAGCAGCCAGGGCCACTTAAATGAAAAACTGTTTTTT
CDR3 protein: CASSQGHLNEKLFF

V gene: TRBV5-1
clone size: .
J gene: TRBJ1-4
D gene: .
CDR3 DNA: TGCGCCAGCAGCCCCGGGACTTATAAAGAAAAACTGTTTTTT
CDR3 protein: CASSPGTYKEKLFF

V gene: TRBV11-2
clone size: .
J gene: TRBJ2-3
D gene: TRBD2
CDR3 DNA: TGTGCCAGCAGCCCCAGGGGTGCTAGCGGGAGTGCTTCTAGGACGCAGTATTTT
CDR3 protein: CASSPRGASGSASRTQYF

V gene: TRBV2
clone size: many
J gene: TRBJ1-3
D gene: .
CDR3 DNA: TGTGCCAGCAGTGAAGCGTATGGGACAGGAAACACCATATATTTT
CDR3 protein: CASSEAYGTGNTIYF

V gene: TRBV20-1
clone size: few
J gene: TRBJ2-1
D gene: .
CDR3 DNA: TGCAGCCCCATATTTCCGGAGGGCCGGGGTGAGCAGTTCTTC
CDR3 protein: CSPIFPEGRGEQFF

V gene: TRBV10-3
clone size: .
J gene: TRBJ1-1
D gene: .
CDR3 DNA: TGTGCCAGCAGGGATATACAGGGAAGAACAACTGAAGCTTTCTTT
CDR3 protein: CASRDIQGRTTEAFF

V gene: TRBV12-3/TRBV12-4
clone size: .
J gene: TRBJ2-1
D gene: TRBD1
CDR3 DNA: TGTGCCAGCAGGCGCTCCGGGACAGACAATGAGCAGTTCTTC
CDR3 protein: CASRRSGTDNEQFF